The entry below describes one T cell receptor (beta chain). Germline lookup yields CDR1 MNHEY and CDR2 SMNVEV (reference sequence). CDR3 length: 12 amino acids. V was clipped by 5 bases and J by 6 bases, with 11 bases between them. Using immunoSEQ multiplex PCR, the repertoire was profiled, and TCRdb retains in-frame clones only, with some absent. The data show roughly 200,000 clones, and the top ten clones hold 2% to 2.5%. The data belong to a study of control samples from healthy donors and cancer patients. The chain is built from TRBV27 and TRBJ2-7; D is uncertain. Sequenced input: blood. This receptor was taken from a woman in her 30s in good health. The CDR3 coding sequence is TGTGCCAGCAGTACAAAGAGATTCGAGCAGTACTTC. Its protein product is CASSTKRFEQYF.